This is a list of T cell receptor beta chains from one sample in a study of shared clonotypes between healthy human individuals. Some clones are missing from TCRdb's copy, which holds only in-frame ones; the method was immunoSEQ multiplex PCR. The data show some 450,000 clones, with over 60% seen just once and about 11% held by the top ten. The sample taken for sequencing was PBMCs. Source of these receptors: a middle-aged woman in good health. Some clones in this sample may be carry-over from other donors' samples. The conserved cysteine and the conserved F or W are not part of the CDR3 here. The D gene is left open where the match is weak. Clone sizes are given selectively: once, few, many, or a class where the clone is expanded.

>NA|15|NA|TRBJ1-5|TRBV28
ASGMPQIGGSNQPQH
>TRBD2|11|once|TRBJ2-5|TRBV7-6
ATGLAEQETQY
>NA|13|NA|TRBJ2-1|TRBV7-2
ASSPSTSSYNEQF
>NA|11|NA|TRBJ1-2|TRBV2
ASSLTGNYGYT
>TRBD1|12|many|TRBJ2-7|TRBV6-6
ASSAQGGMDEQY
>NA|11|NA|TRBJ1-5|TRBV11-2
ASSRNQFQPQH
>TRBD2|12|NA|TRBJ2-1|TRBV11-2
ASSLTSGYNEQF
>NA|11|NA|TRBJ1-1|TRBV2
ASSEESETEAF
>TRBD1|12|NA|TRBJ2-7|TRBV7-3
ASSRQGGSYEQY
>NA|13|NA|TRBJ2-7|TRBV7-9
ASRESGDRSYEQY
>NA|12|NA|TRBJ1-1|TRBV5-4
ASSIGTVNTEAF
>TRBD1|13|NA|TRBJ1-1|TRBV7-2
ASSLLPGQRDEAF
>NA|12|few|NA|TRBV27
ASSFMGFGYEQY